The 16 T cell receptor beta chains below come from one sample, sequenced in a study of radiation and T cells in renal cell carcinoma. Time point denoted: baseline pretreatment blood. Treatment here: 15 Gy SBRT to primary tumor, nephrectomy 4 weeks later. Here immunoSEQ multiplex PCR was the method, and the copy in TCRdb shows in-frame clones only, minus some. The sample gives 150,000 or so clones, about 88% of which show up once; around 12% is in the top ten. This specimen was blood, taken from a patient whose treatment included radiotherapy and nephrectomy. The receptors shown here come from a woman in her fifties or sixties with renal cell carcinoma.

CDR3 DNA: TGTGCCAGCAGACCAGGGGATTATGGCTACACCTTC. Protein: CASRPGDYGYTF. The J gene is TRBJ1-2, the V gene TRBV6-6; perhaps TRBD1 as D (6 bases). Trimming pared 6 bases from V and 5 bases from J, leaving 10 bases between. CDR3 length: 12 amino acids. CDR1 and CDR2 from the germline V gene are MNHNY and SVGAGI (reference sequence).

This clone was seen only once. As DNA, the CDR3 is TGTGCCAGCAGCCTCAACCTCGCAGGGGATGTTGGCTACACCTTC. The encoded protein is CASSLNLAGDVGYTF. The chain links TRBV7-9 to TRBJ1-2; possibly TRBD1 for D (6 bases). The germline gives CDR1 SEHNR, CDR2 FQNEAQ (reference sequence). This CDR3 has 15 residues. Trimming removed 5 bases from V and 7 bases from J, with 20 bases in between.

This clone was seen only a few times. The V call is TRBV28, the J call TRBJ2-3; D perhaps matches TRBD2 (7 bases). The germline gives CDR1 MDHEN, CDR2 SYDVKM. V lost 6 bases and J 5 bases, leaving 15 bases between the germline ends. This CDR3 is built from 14 residues. The DNA of the CDR3 is TGTGCCAGCAGAGGGCGGGGGCCCAGAGATACGCAGTATTTT. Amino acids: CASRGRGPRDTQYF.

The J gene is TRBJ2-1, the V gene TRBV12-5; 9 bases fit TRBD1. CDR1 LGHNT and CDR2 FRNRAP come from the germline V gene. The CDR3 loop spans 15 amino acids. J gave up 4 bases and V 5 bases, and 6 bases lay outside the gene matches. As DNA, the CDR3 is TGTGCTAGTGGTAGGACAGGGGCTTTATACAATGAGCAGTTCTTC. Its protein product is CASGRTGALYNEQFF.

The V call is TRBV7-3, the J call TRBJ2-7; the D call may be TRBD1 or TRBD2 (5 bases each). The CDR3 length is 14 residues. V was clipped by 0 bases and J by 7 bases, with 13 bases between them. Germline V CDR1 and CDR2: SGHTA, FQGTGA. CDR3 protein: CASSLTGALSEQYF. Here the CDR3 DNA reads TGTGCCAGCAGCTTAACCGGGGCGCTTTCGGAGCAGTACTTC.

DNA of the CDR3: TGCGCCAGCAGCCAAGAGCTAGGGATCTCTGAAGCTTTCTTT. As protein: CASSQELGISEAFF. This chain joins TRBV4-1 and TRBJ1-1; D is uncertain. CDR1 is MGHRA, CDR2 YSYEKL, per germline. Trimming took off 0 bases at V and 6 bases at J, with 11 bases between the two ends. The CDR3 sequence is 14 residues long.

The J gene is TRBJ2-1, the V gene TRBV5-5; 14 nucleotides match TRBD2. This CDR3 is 17 amino acids long. Unmatched junction bases numbered 6, after V lost 0 bases and J lost 7 bases. Germline V gene data show CDR1 as SGHKS and CDR2 as YYEKEE (reference sequence). The CDR3 sequence is CASSLGTSGGIENEQFF. CDR3 sequence (DNA): TGTGCCAGCAGCTTGGGGACTAGCGGGGGGATAGAGAATGAGCAGTTCTTC. The full variable domain, completed using reference TRBV5-5 and TRBJ2-1, is DAGVTQSPTHLIKTRGQQVTLRCSPISGHKSVSWYQQVLGQGPQFIFQYYEKEERGRGNFPDRFSARQFPNYSSELNVNALLLGDSALYLCASSLGTSGGIENEQFFGPGTRLTVL.

This clone is a singleton in its sample. The V and J genes are TRBV6-5 and TRBJ2-1; 8 bases fit TRBD1. Per the germline V gene, CDR1 is MNHEY and CDR2 is SVGAGI. This CDR3 spans 15 amino acids. The V gene end was trimmed by 5 bases and the J gene end by 4 bases; junction bases not matched to a gene: 7. The DNA for the CDR3 is TGTGCCAGCAGTATGAGACAGGGGACATACAATGAGCAGTTCTTC. It codes for CASSMRQGTYNEQFF.

This sequence joins TRBV13 and TRBJ1-5; D not certain. Germline loops: CDR1 PRHDT, CDR2 FYEKMQ (reference sequence). V was cut by 5 bases and J by 0 bases, with 8 bases left in between. The CDR3 totals 14 residues. The CDR3 nucleotides are TGTGCCAGCAGCCCCCCGGGTAGCAATCAGCCCCAGCATTTT. As protein: CASSPPGSNQPQHF.

The chain has TRBV7-8 and TRBJ1-6; D uncertain. Per germline, CDR1 SGHVS and CDR2 FQNEAQ. V was cut by 2 bases and J by 5 bases, with 7 bases left in between. The CDR3 consists of 14 residues. The CDR3 loop is CASSLPEHNSPLHF. In nucleotides, the CDR3 is TGTGCCAGCAGCTTACCAGAACATAATTCACCCCTCCACTTT.

The chain is built from TRBV7-9 and TRBJ2-3; the match to TRBD2 covers 9 bases. Germline-derived CDR1 and CDR2 are SEHNR and FQNEAQ (reference sequence). The CDR3 is made up of 16 amino acids. V shed 1 base and J 2 bases; nucleotides not matched to a gene: 4. Here the CDR3 reads CASSLGLAGSTDTQYF. DNA for the CDR3: TGTGCCAGCAGCTTAGGGCTAGCGGGGTCCACAGATACGCAGTATTTT.

The chain recombines TRBV6-6 with TRBJ1-1, with 8 bases aligning to TRBD1. Looked up from germline, CDR1 is MNHNY and CDR2 is SVGAGI (reference sequence). The V and J ends lost 6 bases and 4 bases, in that order; junction bases with no gene match: 10. The CDR3 covers 15 residues. The CDR3 loop reads CASRNILGQVTEAFF. The CDR3 DNA follows: TGTGCCAGCAGAAACATCCTGGGACAGGTCACTGAAGCTTTCTTT.

The chain combines TRBV7-9 with TRBJ1-1; weak D call: TRBD1 (5 bases). V was clipped by 5 bases and J by 5 bases, with 15 bases between them. This CDR3 region has 14 residues. CDR1 and CDR2 from the germline V gene are SEHNR and FQNEAQ (reference sequence). The CDR3 nucleotides are TGTGCCAGCAGCCCCGAGACAGTCGGAACTGAAGCTTTCTTT. It is translated as CASSPETVGTEAFF. The full variable domain, its missing parts supplied by reference TRBV7-9 and TRBJ1-1, is DTGVSQNPRHKITKRGQNVTFRCDPISEHNRLYWYRQTLGQGPEFLTYFQNEAQLEKSRLLSDRFSAERPKGSFSTLEIQRTEQGDSAMYLCASSPETVGTEAFFGQGTRLTVV.

The V and J genes are TRBV27 and TRBJ1-1, with D hard to call. This CDR3 comprises 13 residues. Germline V gene data show CDR1 as MNHEY and CDR2 as SMNVEV (reference sequence). With 2 bases removed from V and 2 bases from J, the gap between germline ends came to 6 bases. CDR3 sequence reads: CASSLGRNTEAFF. DNA for the CDR3: TGTGCCAGCAGTTTAGGACGAAACACTGAAGCTTTCTTT.

This rearrangement joins TRBV18 to TRBJ2-7; 7 bases line up with TRBD1. V shed 3 bases, J shed 4 bases, and the junction held 6 bases outside the gene matches. The CDR3 sequence is 14 residues long. The germline CDR1 and CDR2 sequences are KGHSH and LQKENI. The CDR3 loop is CASSPTGKRYEQYF. DNA of the CDR3: TGTGCCAGCTCACCGACAGGGAAACGGTACGAGCAGTACTTC.

The rearrangement uses TRBV6-5 and TRBJ1-5; D unclear. CDR1 is MNHEY, CDR2 SVGAGI, per germline. Trimming pared 6 bases from V and 0 bases from J, leaving 9 bases between. CDR3 length equals 14 residues. Written as DNA, the CDR3 is TGTGCCAGCAGAGTCGACGGTAGCAATCAGCCCCAGCATTTT. Translating gives CASRVDGSNQPQHF.